The 29 T cell receptor beta chains below were found in one sample sequenced in a study of blood T cells in healthy people across ages. A second PCR of roughly 6 to 12 cycles used a sample-barcoded 5' primer and a J-beta primer mix. TCRdb reanalysed the 5' RACE reads using MiXCR and keeps one entry per CDR3 protein. Among around 1,700,000 distinct CDR3 sequences listed, roughly 27% were seen once. The sequenced sample consisted of blood. The receptor set was obtained from a woman in her thirties in good health.

This clonotype was observed a handful of times. The J gene is TRBJ1-2, the V gene TRBV5-1, with D unresolved. The CDR3 covers 15 residues. Trimming shortened V by 0 bases and J by 2 bases, and 11 bases separated the two germline ends. The germline CDR1 and CDR2 sequences are SGHRS and YFSETQ. CDR3 amino acids: CASSLEPNMNYGYTF. DNA for the CDR3: TGCGCCAGCAGCTTGGAACCGAATATGAACTATGGCTACACCTTC. Looking up the rest from reference TRBV5-1 and TRBJ1-2 gives the full variable domain: KAGVTQTPRYLIKTRGQQVTLSCSPISGHRSVSWYQQTPGQGLQFLFEYFSETQRNKGNFPGRFSGRQFSNSRSEMNVSTLELGDSALYLCASSLEPNMNYGYTFGSGTRLTVV.

This chain links TRBV20-1 with TRBJ2-1, with TRBD2 matching over 8 bases. Germline V lookup: CDR1 DFQATT, CDR2 SNEGSKA (reference sequence). The trim removed 4 bases at V and 9 bases at J, leaving 17 bases unmatched. The CDR3 is made up of 16 amino acids. CDR3 residues: CSANRYGSGVLGEQFF. CDR3 nucleotide sequence: TGCAGTGCTAATCGGTACGGTAGCGGGGTGCTTGGTGAGCAGTTCTTC.

This clonotype came up many times. V gene TRBV6-5 combines with J gene TRBJ2-5; unclear D gene. With 0 bases removed from V and 7 bases from J, the gap between germline ends came to 24 bases. Germline loops: CDR1 MNHEY, CDR2 SVGAGI. The CDR3 sequence is 18 residues long. The CDR3 DNA sequence: TGTGCCAGCAGTTACTCCGCTAATCCGGACGTCCGGGTTGGGACCCAGTACTTC. Its protein is CASSYSANPDVRVGTQYF.

The chain employs TRBV6-5 and TRBJ1-2; D not resolved. The germline gives CDR1 MNHEY, CDR2 SVGAGI. Deletions cut 7 bases from V and 4 bases from J, with 13 bases between. The CDR3 contains 13 residues. Here the CDR3 DNA reads TGTGCCAGCACAAGGGAGGGCGGCTATGGCTACACCTTC. This sequence encodes CASTREGGYGYTF.

The rearrangement uses TRBV5-1 and TRBJ2-7, with D perhaps given as TRBD1 or TRBD2 (5 bases each). In germline, CDR1 is SGHRS, CDR2 YFSETQ. The CDR3 runs 14 residues. V gave up 2 bases and J gave up 5 bases, with 14 bases separating them. The DNA for the CDR3 is TGCGCCAGCAGCTTTGGGACGGATGGAGACGAGCAGTACTTC. Its translation: CASSFGTDGDEQYF.

This chain joins TRBV28 and TRBJ2-5; TRBD2 matches 12 bases. The CDR3 runs 15 residues. The V and J ends lost 5 bases and 10 bases, in that order; junction bases with no gene match: 11. Germline V lookup: CDR1 MDHEN, CDR2 SYDVKM. The CDR3 here is CASSALAGGSIDQYF. CDR3 in DNA: TGTGCCAGCAGTGCCCTAGCGGGGGGGTCCATCGACCAGTACTTC.

The V and J genes are TRBV6-1 and TRBJ1-2; D gene ambiguous. The CDR3 extends over 13 amino acids. V dropped 1 base and J dropped 3 bases, with 6 bases sitting between them. Germline lookup yields CDR1 MNHNS and CDR2 SASEGT. The CDR3 loop is CASSEGPDYGYTF. The CDR3 region has the DNA TGTGCCAGCAGTGAAGGGCCAGACTATGGCTACACCTTC.

The sample holds one count of this clonotype. The germline gene is not matched at one end of the junction; a read error may be the cause. V usage is TRBV7-9 and J usage is TRBJ1-2, with 8 bases fitting TRBD1. This CDR3 region has 14 residues. Looked up from germline, CDR1 is SEHNR and CDR2 is FQNEAQ (reference sequence). CDR3 protein: CTSSRTQGDGGYTF. DNA of the CDR3: TGTACCAGCAGCCGCACACAGGGGGACGGAGGCTACACCTTC. Supplemented by reference TRBV7-9 and TRBJ1-2, the full variable domain reads DTGVSQNPRHKITKRGQNVTFRCDPISEHNRLYWYRQTLGQGPEFLTYFQNEAQLEKSRLLSDRFSAERPKGSFSTLEIQRTEQGDSAMYLCTSSRTQGDGGYTFGSGTRLTVV.

The J gene is TRBJ2-1, the V gene TRBV20-1; TRBD2 agrees at 15 bases. The V and J ends lost 4 bases and 7 bases, in that order; junction bases with no gene match: 14. The CDR3 sequence is 18 residues long. Per germline, CDR1 DFQATT and CDR2 SNEGSKA (reference sequence). The CDR3 loop is CSATSGLAGGKGPNEQFF. The CDR3 nucleotides read TGCAGTGCTACCTCAGGACTAGCGGGGGGGAAGGGGCCTAATGAGCAGTTCTTC.

This chain's CDR3 is CASRRGGIKNIQYF. CDR3 nucleotides: TGTGCCAGCAGGAGGGGAGGAATAAAAAACATTCAGTACTTC. The rearrangement links TRBV12-3 or TRBV12-4 to TRBJ2-4, with D possibly being TRBD2 (6 bases). V lost 6 bases to trimming and J lost 4 bases, with 13 bases between them. The CDR3 totals 14 residues.

This sequence joins TRBV2 and TRBJ1-4; tentatively, D is TRBD1 (5 bases). V was shortened by 5 bases and J by 7 bases, with 11 bases between the two germline ends. Germline V lookup: CDR1 SNHLY, CDR2 FYNNEI. This CDR3 contains 13 residues. In nucleotides, the CDR3 is TGTGCCAGCAGTCGTAACGGGGGTGAAAAACTGTTTTTT. Translating it yields CASSRNGGEKLFF.

Many counts were recorded for this clonotype. CDR3 sequence: CSVAPGGYLSGANVLTF. The DNA for the CDR3 is TGCAGCGTTGCCCCCGGGGGTTACCTCTCTGGGGCCAACGTCCTGACTTTC. This rearrangement joins TRBV29-1 to TRBJ2-6; D perhaps matches TRBD2 (6 bases). The germline V gene encodes CDR1 SQVTM and CDR2 ANQGSEA. V was trimmed by 4 bases and J by 0 bases, leaving 16 bases between them. This CDR3 comprises 17 residues.

V usage is TRBV6-6 and J usage is TRBJ1-1, with TRBD1 matching over 8 bases. The ends lost 5 bases at V and 3 bases at J; junction bases unmatched: 5. CDR3 length equals 14 residues. In germline, CDR1 is MNHNY, CDR2 SVGAGI (reference sequence). The CDR3 reads CASSGQGTDTEAFF. The CDR3 coding sequence is TGTGCCAGCAGTGGACAGGGAACGGACACTGAAGCTTTCTTT.

The chain recombines TRBV4-1 with TRBJ2-6; D is ambiguous. The ends were cut back, 0 bases at V and 0 bases at J, with 12 bases in the middle. This CDR3 region has 18 residues. Germline values: CDR1 MGHRA, CDR2 YSYEKL. The DNA for the CDR3 is TGCGCCAGCAGCCAAGAGATACAGTACTACTCTGGGGCCAACGTCCTGACTTTC. The encoded protein is CASSQEIQYYSGANVLTF.

This clonotype appeared once. The chain employs TRBV5-1 and TRBJ1-1, with 9 positions matching TRBD1. Per germline, CDR1 SGHRS and CDR2 YFSETQ. This CDR3 has 14 residues. V shed 6 bases, J shed 0 bases, and the junction held 3 bases outside the gene matches. The CDR3 is CASKTGGVNTEAFF. In DNA form, the CDR3 reads TGCGCCAGCAAGACAGGGGGGGTGAACACTGAAGCTTTCTTT.

This clonotype has only a few counts. This CDR3 reads CASSLTGREGGYTF. The CDR3 bases are TGTGCCAGCAGCTTAACGGGCAGGGAAGGTGGCTACACCTTC. The rearrangement joins TRBV7-3 to TRBJ1-2; D is possibly TRBD1 (5 bases). Between the trimmed V and J ends, which lost 0 bases and 7 bases, there was a span of 12 bases. The CDR3 sequence is 14 residues long. Germline V gene lookup returns CDR1 SGHTA and CDR2 FQGTGA.

V and J are TRBV20-1 and TRBJ2-7; 12 positions match TRBD2. The germline gives CDR1 DFQATT, CDR2 SNEGSKA (reference sequence). V trimming: 2 bases; J trimming: 5 bases; junction bases outside the gene matches: 10. The CDR3 has 16 amino acids. CDR3 sequence: CSARLAGGPILDEQYF. CDR3 nucleotides: TGCAGTGCTAGACTAGCGGGAGGGCCAATATTAGACGAGCAGTACTTC.

The chain carries TRBV12-3 or TRBV12-4 and TRBJ2-1, with 12 bases lining up with TRBD2. V was clipped by 4 bases and J by 7 bases; unmatched bases: 5. The CDR3 runs to 15 residues. CDR3 amino acids: CASSYGLAGRNEQFF. Written as DNA, the CDR3 is TGTGCCAGCAGTTACGGACTAGCGGGAAGAAATGAGCAGTTCTTC.

This clonotype was counted only a few times. The chain joins TRBV12-3 or TRBV12-4 to TRBJ1-5; the match to TRBD1 covers 7 bases. V was pared by 1 base and J by 5 bases, with 5 bases of the junction left unmatched. The CDR3 loop spans 15 amino acids. The CDR3 here is CASSLGRGIDQPQHF. Here the CDR3 DNA reads TGTGCCAGCAGTTTAGGCAGGGGGATTGATCAGCCCCAGCATTTT.

Only one count was recorded for this clonotype. A read error may produce the germline difference seen at one junction end. The chain links TRBV12-3 or TRBV12-4 to TRBJ2-2; possible D gene TRBD2, 5 bases. The CDR3 has 13 residues. CDR3 bases: TGTGCCAGCAGTTTAGGTGGACCCGGGGTGCTGTTTTTT. It codes for CASSLGGPGVLFF.

The CDR3 nucleotides read TGTGCCACCACTCTACGCAGGGGCCAAGAGACCCAGTACTTC. Amino acid sequence: CATTLRRGQETQYF. The chain employs TRBV15 and TRBJ2-5; possible D gene TRBD1, 6 bases. The CDR3 runs 14 residues. The V gene lost 7 bases and the J gene lost 1 base, with 13 bases spanning the gap. CDR1 is LNHNV, CDR2 YYDKDF, per germline (reference sequence).

This clonotype was detected a few times. V and J are TRBV6-2 or TRBV6-3 and TRBJ2-7; TRBD1 matches 8 bases. Germline trimming cut 2 bases from V and 5 bases from J; bases unmatched to any gene: 11. CDR3 length equals 16 residues. Germline lookup yields CDR1 MNHEY and CDR2 SVGEGT. The CDR3 sequence: CASSYGTRQGRNEQYF. As DNA, the CDR3 is TGTGCCAGCAGTTACGGGACCAGACAGGGGAGAAACGAGCAGTACTTC.

This clonotype was counted ten times or more. CDR3 bases: TGTGCCAGCAGCAAAGAGGGACAGCACCGCGAGCAGTACTTC. Its translation is CASSKEGQHREQYF. The gene calls are TRBV21-1 and TRBJ2-7; the table's D call, TRBD1, has no DNA check behind it. TRBV21-1 is described as a pseudogene. The CDR3 covers 14 residues.

This clonotype has only a few counts. The chain joins TRBV3-1 to TRBJ2-1; 11 bases are shared with TRBD2. The V gene's germline CDR1 is LGHDT and CDR2 YNNKEL (reference sequence). The length of the CDR3 is 19 residues. Germline trimming cut 4 bases from V and 0 bases from J; bases unmatched to any gene: 11. The CDR3 sequence is CASSLSLFSGGASYNEQFF. CDR3 bases: TGTGCCAGCAGCCTATCCCTCTTTAGCGGGGGGGCCTCCTACAATGAGCAGTTCTTC.

This clonotype was picked up many times. V gene TRBV7-9 combines with J gene TRBJ2-7; 9 bases line up with TRBD2. CDR1 and CDR2 from the germline V gene are SEHNR and FQNEAQ (reference sequence). Trimming took 0 bases from V and 2 from J; bases not matched to a gene: 8. The CDR3 spans 17 residues. In DNA, the CDR3 is TGTGCCAGCAGCTTAGCTTGGGCGCTAGCGGGAACCTACGAGCAGTACTTC. Protein: CASSLAWALAGTYEQYF.

This clonotype was observed a handful of times. The rearrangement uses TRBV3-1 and TRBJ1-2; 9 nucleotides line up with TRBD1. Germline CDR1 is LGHDT and CDR2 is YNNKEL (reference sequence). V lost 5 bases, J lost 6 bases, and 4 bases stayed unmatched. There are 13 residues in the CDR3. CDR3 sequence: CASSDRTGDGYTF. The CDR3 DNA follows: TGTGCCAGCAGCGACCGGACAGGGGATGGCTACACCTTC.

The sample holds many counts of this clonotype. The V gene is TRBV18, the J gene TRBJ2-5; D unclear. Gene TRBJ2-7 matches the end of the DNA better, so the J call may be wrong. The CDR3 is 13 amino acids. CDR1 and CDR2 from the germline V gene are KGHSH and LQKENI. CDR3 region: CASSPLAFNEQYF. CDR3 nucleotide sequence: TGTGCCAGCTCACCACTAGCTTTCAACGAGCAGTACTTC.

The chain recombines TRBV12-3 or TRBV12-4 with TRBJ2-1; D unresolved. The CDR3 sequence is 15 residues long. Between the trimmed V and J ends, which lost 8 bases and 0 bases, there was a span of 14 bases. The CDR3 DNA reads as TGTGCCAGCGGCCAACAGTCCAGCTCCTACAATGAGCAGTTCTTC. Encoded protein: CASGQQSSSYNEQFF.

This clonotype was seen many times. V is TRBV29-1 and J is TRBJ2-1; D gene uncertain. This CDR3 contains 13 residues. CDR1 and CDR2 (germline): SQVTM, ANQGSEA. Trimming shortened V by 4 bases and J by 2 bases, and 9 bases separated the two germline ends. The CDR3 coding sequence is TGCAGCGTTGTGCGGTATACCTACAATGAGCAGTTCTTC. Protein product: CSVVRYTYNEQFF.